The clone carrying this T cell receptor beta chain is a singleton in its sample. Its matching antigen is unknown. The data derive from a study of pediatric ulcerative colitis. Findings and caveats of the study: Rectal repertoires separated controls, mild-moderate and acute severe colitis.

Germline V lookup: CDR1 SGHVS, CDR2 FQNEAQ. The CDR3 runs 15 residues. V was pared by 1 base and J by 5 bases, with 7 bases of the junction left unmatched. TCRdb keeps only in-frame clones here, not all; method: immunoSEQ multiplex PCR. This table holds 30,000 to 35,000 clones, about 81% found once. One to two pinch biopsies were taken from the rectum during colonoscopy. This TCR derives from a boy between 10 and 17 years old with mild ulcerative colitis. The rearrangement joins TRBV7-8 to TRBJ1-2; 7 nucleotides align to TRBD1. The material sequenced was gut tissue. In DNA, the CDR3 is TGTGCCAGCAGCTTAGTAAGGGGACAGAGTTATGGCTACACCTTC. Its protein is CASSLVRGQSYGYTF.